What follows are 26 T cell receptor beta chains derived from one specimen sequenced in a study of identical twins. TCRdb used MiXCR to reprocess the 5' RACE reads, holding one entry per CDR3 protein. The sample has 700,000 to 950,000 distinct CDR3 sequences, roughly an eighth seen once; the top ten hold roughly 1.5%. This sample was also put to use in a study of yellow fever vaccine responses in identical twins.

The sequenced material came from PBMCs. The receptor source for this set is a woman younger than 35 in good health.

This clonotype came up many times. The chain uses TRBV20-1 and TRBJ1-5, with D hard to call. CDR1 and CDR2 from the germline V gene are DFQATT and SNEGSKA (reference sequence). Trimming took off 3 bases at V and 6 bases at J, with 9 bases between the two ends. The CDR3 length is 12 residues. The CDR3 is CSASNVGQPQHF. As DNA, the CDR3 is TGCAGTGCTAGTAACGTCGGTCAGCCCCAGCATTTT.

The V gene is TRBV15, the J gene TRBJ1-6; TRBD1 aligns across 9 bases. Trimming at V came to 3 bases and at J to 5 bases, leaving 8 bases not matched to a gene. The CDR3 has 17 amino acids. Germline V lookup: CDR1 LNHNV, CDR2 YYDKDF (reference sequence). The CDR3 DNA reads TGTGCCACCAGCAGTGGGACAGGGATCGCGAATAATTCACCCCTCCACTTT. Amino acids: CATSSGTGIANNSPLHF.

This clonotype came up a few times. The chain couples TRBV12-3 or TRBV12-4 to TRBJ2-1; D unresolved. Between the trimmed V and J ends, which lost 5 bases and 0 bases, there was a span of 17 bases. CDR3 size: 17 residues. The CDR3, as DNA: TGTGCCAGCAGTCCCACCGGCTTAAGCTACTCCTACAATGAGCAGTTCTTC. It is translated as CASSPTGLSYSYNEQFF.

This clonotype has more than one count but fewer than ten. CDR3: CASSLSSGKPQHF. The CDR3 DNA reads as TGTGCCAGCAGCCTATCCTCCGGCAAGCCCCAGCATTTT. The chain carries TRBV5-6 and TRBJ1-5; no reliable D call. Per the germline V gene, CDR1 is SGHDT and CDR2 is YYEEEE. Trimming pared 4 bases from V and 8 bases from J, leaving 13 bases between. The CDR3 runs 13 residues.

This clonotype has more than one count but fewer than ten. The chain has TRBV5-5 and TRBJ2-1, with TRBD2 identical over 7 bases. The J segment lost 7 bases and the V segment lost 4 bases, leaving 8 bases of the junction unmatched. This CDR3 spans 14 amino acids. In germline, CDR1 is SGHKS, CDR2 YYEKEE (reference sequence). CDR3 DNA: TGTGCCAGCAGCGCACCGGCGGGAGATAATGAGCAGTTCTTC. Translating it yields CASSAPAGDNEQFF.

V is TRBV10-3 and J is TRBJ2-1; 9 bases are a match to TRBD1. The junction had 7 bases not matched to a gene; V was cut back by 9 bases and J by 1 base. CDR1 ENHRY and CDR2 SYGVKD come from the germline V gene. This CDR3 contains 15 residues. The CDR3 is CAIDSGQGSYNEQFF. For the CDR3, the DNA is TGTGCCATAGACTCGGGACAGGGATCCTACAATGAGCAGTTCTTC.

This clonotype was seen many times. The gene calls are TRBV20-1 and TRBJ2-7, with TRBD1 matching 7 bases. The CDR3 sequence is 14 residues long. CDR1 DFQATT and CDR2 SNEGSKA come from the germline V gene (reference sequence). V shed 6 bases, J shed 1 base, and the junction held 9 bases outside the gene matches. CDR3 loop: CSARSGTESYEQYF. CDR3 sequence (DNA): TGCAGTGCACGCTCCGGGACAGAATCCTACGAGCAGTACTTC.

V gene TRBV15 combines with J gene TRBJ2-2; 7 bases align to TRBD1. CDR1 LNHNV and CDR2 YYDKDF come from the germline V gene (reference sequence). This CDR3 spans 19 amino acids. V lost 0 bases to trimming and J lost 1 base; unmatched junction nucleotides: 11. Here the CDR3 DNA reads TGTGCCACCAGCAGAGATTCTTTGCTGGACAGGAGGAACACCGGGGAGCTGTTTTTT. Encoded protein: CATSRDSLLDRRNTGELFF.

The rearrangement joins TRBV20-1 to TRBJ1-5, with 9 bases fitting TRBD1. V gave up 5 bases and J gave up 4 bases; unmatched junction bases: 12. Germline V gene sequence: CDR1 DFQATT, CDR2 SNEGSKA (reference sequence). This CDR3 comprises 16 residues. The CDR3 nucleotides read TGCAGTGCTTCAACAGGGGGCAGCCCCCTAAATCAGCCCCAGCATTTT. Its protein is CSASTGGSPLNQPQHF.

V usage is TRBV3-1 and J usage is TRBJ1-2; maybe TRBD1 (6 bases). CDR3 length: 13 residues. V was shortened by 4 bases and J by 6 bases, with 12 bases between the two germline ends. Germline loops: CDR1 LGHDT, CDR2 YNNKEL (reference sequence). The DNA of the CDR3 is TGTGCCAGCAGCCCCACAGGGCAAGATGGCTACACCTTC. This encodes CASSPTGQDGYTF.

This clonotype was seen many times. CDR3: CASSSGQDSYEQYF. CDR3 coding DNA: TGTGCCAGCAGCTCGGGACAGGACTCCTACGAGCAGTACTTC. J is TRBJ2-7 and V is TRBV7-9; 8 bases fit TRBD1. The CDR3 spans 14 residues. Germline V gene data show CDR1 as SEHNR and CDR2 as FQNEAQ (reference sequence). V gave up 4 bases and J gave up 0 bases; unmatched junction bases: 2.

This clonotype was observed a handful of times. The V and J genes are TRBV20-1 and TRBJ1-1; the D gene is possibly TRBD1 (6 bases). V was pared by 1 base and J by 5 bases, with 8 bases between. Germline V lookup: CDR1 DFQATT, CDR2 SNEGSKA (reference sequence). This CDR3 spans 12 amino acids. This CDR3 reads CSARVQGTEAFF. In DNA, the CDR3 is TGCAGTGCTAGAGTCCAGGGGACTGAAGCTTTCTTT.

This clonotype was counted only a few times. At one end the junction does not follow the germline gene, possibly because of a read error. The V call is TRBV10-3, the J call TRBJ2-7; D gene uncertain. Germline V lookup: CDR1 ENHRY, CDR2 SYGVKD. The CDR3 has 13 residues. CDR3 in amino acids: CAISESQSSEQYF. The CDR3 nucleotides are TGTGCCATCAGTGAGTCGCAATCCTCCGAGCAGTACTTC.

This clonotype was picked up a small number of times. V and J are TRBV7-8 and TRBJ2-1; 9 bases are shared with TRBD1. J was trimmed by 4 bases and V by 3 bases; bases with no gene match: 13. Germline lookup yields CDR1 SGHVS and CDR2 FQNEAQ. The CDR3 has 18 amino acids. CDR3 protein: CASSFGSWGQGSYNEQFF. CDR3 in DNA: TGTGCCAGCAGCTTTGGGTCTTGGGGACAGGGTTCGTACAATGAGCAGTTCTTC. Using reference TRBV7-8 and TRBJ2-1 for the parts outside the CDR3, the full variable domain is GAGVSQSPRYKVAKRGQDVALRCDPISGHVSLFWYQQALGQGPEFLTYFQNEAQLDKSGLPSDRFFAERPEGSVSTLKIQRTQQEDSAVYLCASSFGSWGQGSYNEQFFGPGTRLTVL.

This clonotype was seen a handful of times. The rearrangement joins TRBV24-1 to TRBJ2-2; 11 positions agree with TRBD2. V lost 4 bases, J lost 2 bases, and 8 bases stayed unmatched. This CDR3 region has 18 residues. Looked up from germline, CDR1 is KGHDR and CDR2 is SFDVKD. The CDR3 DNA follows: TGTGCCACCAGTGAATCCGGGACTAGCGGACCAAACACCGGGGAGCTGTTTTTT. Translation: CATSESGTSGPNTGELFF.

This clonotype was observed at least ten times. The chain recombines TRBV12-3 or TRBV12-4 with TRBJ2-3; D uncertain. The CDR3 spans 16 residues. V was clipped by 5 bases and J by 5 bases, with 20 bases between them. The CDR3 sequence: CASSTFSAAFGDTQYF. The CDR3 DNA follows: TGTGCCAGCAGTACCTTTTCGGCCGCTTTCGGAGATACGCAGTATTTT.

This clonotype has only a few counts. The gene calls are TRBV7-9 and TRBJ2-7; 11 bases line up with TRBD2. J gave up 5 bases and V 4 bases, and 7 bases lay outside the gene matches. In germline, CDR1 is SEHNR, CDR2 FQNEAQ (reference sequence). The CDR3 runs 15 residues. The CDR3 protein is CASSSTSGTGDEQYF. The CDR3 region has the DNA TGTGCCAGCAGCTCGACTAGCGGGACAGGTGACGAGCAGTACTTC.

The V gene is TRBV7-6, the J gene TRBJ2-2; 10 nucleotides match TRBD1. The CDR3 is made up of 17 amino acids. Germline V gives CDR1 SGHVS, CDR2 FNYEAQ. Trimming took 5 bases from V and 1 from J; bases not matched to a gene: 7. The CDR3 loop reads CASSPRQGAGNTGELFF. CDR3 DNA sequence: TGTGCCAGCAGCCCCCGACAGGGGGCAGGGAACACCGGGGAGCTGTTTTTT.

This clonotype was counted only a few times. At one of its ends the junction is not consistent with the germline gene, which may arise from a read error. The chain couples TRBV12-3 or TRBV12-4 to TRBJ2-3; TRBD1 might be the D (6 bases). The CDR3 totals 14 residues. As DNA, the CDR3 is TGCGCCAGCAGTTTCGGACAGCCTGGGGATACGCAGTATTTT. Translating it yields CASSFGQPGDTQYF.

Many counts were recorded for this clonotype. The chain recombines TRBV6-1 with TRBJ2-3; 9 bases map to TRBD2. Per the germline V gene, CDR1 is MNHNS and CDR2 is SASEGT. The CDR3 is 16 residues long. The junction had 11 bases not matched to a gene; V was cut back by 7 bases and J by 3 bases. CDR3: CASKRVAGVGTDTQYF. CDR3 nucleotide sequence: TGTGCCAGCAAACGCGTAGCGGGAGTGGGAACAGATACGCAGTATTTT.

The chain's CDR3 is CASSSGLAGGPTETQYF. The CDR3 region has the DNA TGCGCCAGCAGCTCCGGACTAGCGGGGGGGCCTACTGAGACCCAGTACTTC. This sequence joins TRBV5-1 and TRBJ2-5; TRBD2 agrees at 15 bases. This CDR3 has 17 amino acids. The germline gives CDR1 SGHRS, CDR2 YFSETQ. With 3 bases clipped from V and 5 bases from J, the junction kept 8 bases outside the gene matches. Full variable domain (missing parts from reference TRBV5-1 and TRBJ2-5): KAGVTQTPRYLIKTRGQQVTLSCSPISGHRSVSWYQQTPGQGLQFLFEYFSETQRNKGNFPGRFSGRQFSNSRSEMNVSTLELGDSALYLCASSSGLAGGPTETQYFGPGTRLLVL.

This chain connects TRBV19 to TRBJ2-1; 12 bases map to TRBD2. Germline loops: CDR1 LNHDA, CDR2 SQIVND (reference sequence). This CDR3 region has 18 residues. V shed 3 bases and J 1 base; nucleotides not matched to a gene: 7. CDR3 coding DNA: TGTGCCAGTAGTATGTCTAGCGGGAGGGCCGGATCCTACAATGAGCAGTTCTTC. This encodes CASSMSSGRAGSYNEQFF.

The J gene is TRBJ2-3, the V gene TRBV5-1; 8 bases are a match to TRBD1. CDR3 length: 16 amino acids. Trimming removed 2 bases from V and 1 base from J; junction bases left unmatched: 6. Per germline, CDR1 SGHRS and CDR2 YFSETQ. This chain's CDR3 is CASSFEKTGGTDTQYF. CDR3 bases: TGCGCCAGCAGCTTTGAAAAGACAGGGGGCACAGATACGCAGTATTTT.

This clonotype has more than one count but fewer than ten. The rearrangement joins TRBV5-4 to TRBJ2-7; D gene uncertain. Germline V lookup: CDR1 SGHNT, CDR2 YYREEE (reference sequence). The V gene lost 4 bases and the J gene lost 7 bases, with 21 bases spanning the gap. The CDR3 spans 15 residues. In DNA, the CDR3 is TGTGCCAGCAGCCTCCGCGGCTCCCCGGTGGGGGAGCAGTACTTC. Translated, it gives CASSLRGSPVGEQYF.

The gene calls are TRBV3-1 and TRBJ1-2, with D possibly being TRBD1 (6 bases). The V end was cut by 2 bases, the J end by 5 bases, with 18 bases between. The CDR3 totals 16 residues. Germline V lookup: CDR1 LGHDT, CDR2 YNNKEL (reference sequence). The CDR3: CASSQSGTRHNYGYTF. For the CDR3, the DNA is TGTGCCAGCAGCCAATCCGGGACACGACATAATTATGGCTACACCTTC.

This clonotype was recorded at least ten times. The V and J genes are TRBV12-3 or TRBV12-4 and TRBJ2-3; either TRBD1 or TRBD2 may fit D (5 bases each). The CDR3 length is 18 residues. V was shortened by 6 bases and J by 2 bases, with 24 bases between the two germline ends. The CDR3 sequence is CASRPLVGATGPTDTQYF. Here the CDR3 DNA reads TGTGCCAGCAGGCCCCTCGTCGGGGCCACCGGGCCCACAGATACGCAGTATTTT.